The source of this T cell receptor beta chain is a study of cytomegalovirus exposure and HLA in healthy donors (dated by TCRdb to the late 2010s). Regarding the study in general: An earlier analysis of some 500 of the donors reported approximately 300 Gb of sequence data and 100 million to 130 million unique TCR beta sequences from 190 million or so T cells. Five DR-DQ haplotypes were handled as single units for association and clustering because linkage in the cohort was strong. HLA typing covered class I and class II loci at four-digit resolution. Typing coverage varied by locus: 629-630 donors for A, B, C, DRB1 and DQB1; under 550 for DQA1; around 570 for DPA1; approximately 450 for DPB1. The later analysis used no new phenotypic data to find candidate immune exposures, relying instead on TCR beta sequences and their occurrence across donors. Among 350 to 400 genotyped donors of the cohort, an average of around 240,000 unique TCR beta nucleotide sequences were sequenced per donor, 15% to 20% of them non-productive. A later genetic analysis took genome-wide SNP genotypes for about three fifths of the 666 donors and used that subset as a discovery cohort. A later analysis re-analyzed previously published TCR beta repertoires from 500 to 700 donors and added high-resolution HLA genotyping to study TCR occurrence patterns. An early release covering roughly 600 HLA-typed donors comprised about 290 gigabases of sequencing data and around 85 million unique TCR sequences. The T cell repertoires of 666 subjects were profiled by immunosequencing and related to cytomegalovirus serostatus. Every repertoire in the discovery cohort had been generated on one and the same sequencing platform. The aim of the study was to test whether cataloging public T cell receptors could identify signatures of past pathogen exposure. In an earlier analysis of about 590 of the donors, high-throughput TCR beta sequencing was used to judge whether each TCR beta V gene segment behaved as functional or pseudogenic. The study combined high-throughput TCR immunosequencing, statistical association of individual TCRs with disease status, and machine learning to predict cytomegalovirus infection status. Among the approximately 420 genotyped donors, under 90% belonged to the genetic ancestry cluster associated with self-reported Caucasian donors. Donor age, sex, ethnicity and CMV serostatus were compiled alongside the repertoire data. In addition to the first cohort of 666 subjects, a separate validation cohort of 120 different subjects was used. Broader findings and caveats from the paper: The classifier was reported to diagnose cytomegalovirus status with high specificity and sensitivity in both the original cohort and the validation cohort. The only immune exposure information available for the cohort was CMV serostatus. In a later analysis, most CMV-associated TCR beta chains were found to appear HLA-restricted, with HLA associations seemingly driven largely by CMV exposure. In a later analysis, HLA-associated TCR beta chains showed more clonal expansion and lower generation probabilities than non-associated chains that were equally common. In an earlier analysis of approximately 600 of the donors, most TCR beta V segments were observed in productive rearrangements about 87% or about 30% of the time, broadly matching IMGT annotations. Assigning TCR associations to individual alleles was difficult when HLA alleles, especially DR and DQ, strongly co-occurred. The study gave a list of under 200 TCR beta chains associated with cytomegalovirus. A group of highly shared sequence variants was considered likely to be a technical artifact of the sequencing pipeline. According to a later genetic analysis, donors in an Asian-associated ancestry cluster had fewer N-insertions in productive TCRs than the approximately 630-donor mean. Across donors, most TCR sequences were observed very rarely, whereas some public TCRs were present in many individuals. Sequencing depth was assumed to be roughly uniform across donors in the presence/absence analyses, though that assumption may not hold. Because counts were too low, about 18 rarely observed V segments, including chromosome 9 orphons, were left out of the earlier analysis of some 600 of the donors. HLA typing was unavailable for some donors at each locus, so association tests used only the typed subset. V-gene and J-gene trimming of TCR beta chains was associated with a missense DCLRE1C variant in a later genetic analysis, and the association was replicated in an independent cohort. According to a later analysis, TCR association rates differed among HLA loci, with DRB1 alleles showing the most associated TCRs and HLA-C alleles showing the fewest. In vitro tests confirmed that a few of the cytomegalovirus-associated TCR beta chains recognize cytomegalovirus antigens. Only TCR beta chains were sequenced in this cohort, and the absence of alpha or paired-chain data limited detectable features. Correlated functional status among segregating V segments might reflect linkage disequilibrium, but an unknown experimental factor could not be ruled out. A later analysis reported that several top co-occurrence clusters appeared linked to parvovirus B19, influenza, CMV and Epstein-Barr virus. The 87-base-pair reads could not distinguish some IMGT-functional V segments, including TRBV6-2 and TRBV6-3, so those segments were excluded. A further reported finding was that TCR beta sequences accurately predicted the HLA-A and HLA-B alleles for most subjects in the first cohort. According to the authors, the approach could potentially be generalized to other disease states and immunological phenotypes. A later analysis associated 15,000 or so TCR beta sequences with specific HLA alleles at a false discovery rate of 0.05.

Germline trimming amounts to 7 bases on V and 7 bases on J, with 9 as the count of junction bases outside the gene matches. CDR3 length: 14 amino acids, cysteine to phenylalanine. The only DNA kept is the CDR3, 42 bases in frame from the first base. According to the germline V gene (reference sequence), CDR1 reads MNHEY and CDR2 reads SMNVEV. The cohort consisted of more than 650 healthy bone marrow donors. At the time of sampling, every cohort member was nominally healthy, though immune exposures that went unrecorded were likely present. The donor was CMV seronegative and was included in the group of a few hundred seronegative cohort members. Every donor gave a peripheral blood sample, and the peripheral blood mononuclear cells from that sample were used for TCR beta sequencing. Genomic DNA was extracted from the blood cell samples with the Qiagen DNeasy Blood Extraction Kit. The library was made by the immunoSEQ multiplex PCR assay. For the multiplex PCR, a mixture combining 60 forward primers for TCR Vbeta segments and 13 reverse primers for TCR Jbeta segments was used. A multiplex PCR assay on genomic DNA amplified the CDR3 region of rearranged TCR beta genes. Amplified TCR beta libraries were sequenced as 87-base-pair reads on the Illumina HiSeq System. In the original analysis: A later analysis counted tens of millions of unique TCR beta chains across the 670 or so repertoires, and 10 million to 12 million of these chains were shared by at least two donors. Raw reads were error-corrected and collapsed into unique sequences by a nearest-neighbor algorithm in which closely related sequences were merged to remove PCR and sequencing errors. CDR3 sequences were aligned to IMGT reference sequences to assign V, D and J gene segments. Each retained sequence needed at least a six-nucleotide match to both a V gene segment and a J gene segment. A rearrangement was called productive if the CDR3 had no stop codons and remained in frame with V and J, and every other rearrangement was called non-productive. Following IMGT convention, CDR3 was defined as the stretch from the second conserved V-encoded cysteine to the conserved J-encoded phenylalanine. The earlier analysis of 587 of the donors excluded sequences that lacked an unambiguous match to a single V gene segment. In an earlier analysis of a few hundred of the donors, V segments were called functional above 56.7% productive rearrangements and were called segregating when the between-donor standard deviation exceeded 5%. A statistical classification framework was built to diagnose cytomegalovirus status from the catalog of TCR beta chain sequences. V and J gene assignment, in a later analysis, came from comparing TCR nucleotide sequences with IMGT/GENE-DB human TR gene sequences. In a later analysis, CDR3 sequences and most-parsimonious VDJ recombination scenarios were assigned using the TCRdist pipeline. In a later analysis, every TCR beta chain was defined by the combination of its CDR3 amino acid sequence and its V-gene family, and reads without a unique V-gene family were dropped. In a later analysis, 500 to 650 highly shared, low-generation-probability nucleotide sequences were removed to address suspected cross-contamination and a sequencing artifact. In a later analysis, a clonal expansion index for each public chain was calculated from normalized within-repertoire ranks of inferred template counts. In a later analysis, generation probabilities were computed using a VDJ recombination model fitted to out-of-frame rearrangements, and the results were checked against IGoR. Hypergeometric tests were used in a later analysis to score TCR-TCR, TCR-HLA and TCR-CMV co-occurrence, with a repertoire-size bias correction applied to the TCR pairs. To estimate false discovery rates, a later analysis permuted the HLA or CMV assignments 20 times. In a later analysis, co-occurring TCRs were grouped using DBSCAN, and TCRdist sequence similarity was added for clustering within HLA-allele-positive subsets. Co-occurrence clustering excluded repertoires with fewer than 30,000 or more than 120,000 public chains, plus five with anomalous nucleotide sharing. TCRdb mirrors the immuneACCESS table, restricted to in-frame sequences. Some clones are absent from its copies; in checked studies, under half trace to an unresolved V gene, and the reason for the others is unknown. From that table come the V and J calls and clone size; the DNA was used to work out D and trimming. This sample gives over 150,000 clones in total; approximately 83% of them show up just once. Roughly 0.097% of the sample rests with the top ten.

Note on this clone: Its target antigen remains unknown. Per-nucleotide qualities are absent, and no much larger clonotype sits a single base away.

The chain is assembled from TRBV27 and TRBJ1-2; TRBD1 aligns with 10 central bases. This receptor was identified in a boy aged 2 to 10 in good health and CMV-seronegative. Sequencing input: PBMCs. The CDR3 corresponds to CASKRDRGPSGYTF. The DNA sequence follows: TGTGCCAGCAAACGGGACAGGGGACCGAGTGGCTACACCTTC.